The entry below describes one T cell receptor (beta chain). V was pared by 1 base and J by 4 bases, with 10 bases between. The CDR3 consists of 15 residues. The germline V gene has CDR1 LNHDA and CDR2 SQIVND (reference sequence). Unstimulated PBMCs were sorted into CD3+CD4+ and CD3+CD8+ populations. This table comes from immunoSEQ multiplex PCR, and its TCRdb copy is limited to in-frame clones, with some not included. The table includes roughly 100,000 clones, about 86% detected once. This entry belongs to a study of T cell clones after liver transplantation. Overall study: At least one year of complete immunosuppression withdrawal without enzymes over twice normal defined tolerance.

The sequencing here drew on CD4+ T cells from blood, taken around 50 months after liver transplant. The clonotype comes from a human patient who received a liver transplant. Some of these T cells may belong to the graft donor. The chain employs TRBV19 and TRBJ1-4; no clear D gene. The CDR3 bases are TGTGCCAGTAGTATAGTGGGAATTGGTAATGAAAAACTGTTTTTT. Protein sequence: CASSIVGIGNEKLFF.